The present entry profiles one T cell receptor (beta chain) with its context. Antigen unknown. 13 Jbeta primers and 60 Vbeta primers were used for the PCR. The repertoire was sequenced with immunoSEQ multiplex PCR; TCRdb's copy has only in-frame clones and lacks some. This sample yields 100,000 to 150,000 clones, of which over 60% are seen a single time; 1% to 1.5% belongs to the top ten. These data are taken from a study of cytomegalovirus exposure and HLA in healthy donors. Findings of the study overall: Some highly shared sequence variants likely arose as a pipeline artifact. In vitro confirmation showed three CMV-associated chains to be CMV antigen specific.

The CDR3 totals 16 residues. Germline CDR1 is SNHLY and CDR2 is FYNNEI. Trimming removed 6 bases from V and 2 bases from J; junction bases left unmatched: 7. Source material: PBMCs. This clonotype was sampled from a female donor in good health and CMV-seronegative. This chain connects TRBV2 to TRBJ2-3; the match to TRBD2 covers 11 bases. The CDR3 bases are TGTGCCAGCAGCCCCGGGACTAGCGGTTACACAGATACGCAGTATTTT. Translating it yields CASSPGTSGYTDTQYF.